One and the same sample provided the 21 T cell receptor beta chains below, sequenced in a study of shared clonotypes between healthy human individuals (dated by TCRdb to about 2020). The protocol used for the library was the immunoSEQ multiplex PCR assay. TCRdb retrieved this table from immuneACCESS and kept in-frame rearrangements only. Not all clones are present; in checked studies, unresolved V genes account for under half, and no reason is known for the remainder. The sample profile shows fewer than 850,000 clones; roughly 87% of them were found once. The top ten hold approximately 35% of the sample. The sample comprised memory CD8+ T cells from PBMCs. The cell subset or site label, as the study defines it: CD45RO+ cells pooled with CCR7-negative TemRA cells. The source is a man aged 18-30 years in good health. Some clones in this sample may be carry-over from other donors' samples.

The DNA of the CDR3 is TGTGCCAGCTCACCAGACCGAGGGACCTCCTACAATGAGCAGTTCTTC. Encoded protein: CASSPDRGTSYNEQFF. J is TRBJ2-1 and V is TRBV18, with D possibly called TRBD1 or TRBD2 (5 bases each). Germline V gives CDR1 KGHSH, CDR2 LQKENI. Between the trimmed V and J ends, which lost 2 bases and 0 bases, there was a span of 11 bases. This CDR3 has 16 residues.

Comments on this clone: At one end, the junction sequence differs from germline, possibly due to a read error. The chain carries TRBV4-1 and TRBJ1-2, with D maybe TRBD1 (5 bases). Looked up from germline, CDR1 is MGHRA and CDR2 is YSYEKL. The CDR3 contains 15 residues. This chain's CDR3 is CASSQALRGGPGYAF. The CDR3 DNA is TGCGCCAGCAGCCAAGCGTTGAGGGGAGGTCCTGGCTACGCCTTC.

The gene calls are TRBV13 and TRBJ2-7; the D gene is possibly TRBD2 (6 bases). The CDR3 totals 15 residues. Germline CDR1 PRHDT, CDR2 FYEKMQ (reference sequence). V lost 5 bases, J lost 7 bases, and 21 bases lay in between. The CDR3 nucleotides read TGTGCCAGCAGCCCCGCGGGACGGTCCATGAGGGAGCAGTACTTC. This gives the protein CASSPAGRSMREQYF.

The chain links TRBV28 to TRBJ2-3, with TRBD2 matching 8 bases. The junction had 7 bases not matched to a gene; V was cut back by 3 bases and J by 2 bases. Germline assignment: CDR1 MDHEN and CDR2 SYDVKM. This CDR3 has 16 residues. CDR3 amino acids: CASSFVAGPPTDTQYF. CDR3 sequence (DNA): TGTGCCAGCAGTTTCGTAGCGGGACCGCCCACAGATACGCAGTATTTT.

This clone was seen repeatedly, ten times or more. The sample has other DNA sequences that encode this CDR3 too. The chain combines TRBV11-2 with TRBJ2-3, with D maybe TRBD2 (5 bases). Trimming pared 6 bases from V and 4 bases from J, leaving 8 bases between. Germline CDR1 SGHAT, CDR2 FQNNGV. The CDR3 runs 12 residues. CDR3: CASRLGADTQYF. Here the CDR3 DNA reads TGTGCCAGCAGGCTCGGGGCAGATACGCAGTATTTT.

This chain connects TRBV18 to TRBJ2-7; D unclear. Germline CDR1 reads KGHSH; CDR2 reads LQKENI. The CDR3 covers 12 residues. Trimming shortened V by 2 bases and J by 3 bases, and 5 bases separated the two germline ends. CDR3 bases: TGTGCCAGCTCACCAGCCAGCTACGAGCAGTACTTC. Translated, it gives CASSPASYEQYF.

The chain carries TRBV2 and TRBJ2-7; D possibly corresponds to TRBD2 (7 bases). With 3 bases removed from V and 6 bases from J, the gap between germline ends came to 18 bases. This CDR3 spans 15 amino acids. Germline CDR1 is SNHLY and CDR2 is FYNNEI. CDR3 nucleotides: TGTGCCAGCAGTGAGGCGGGGGCCCGAAGGGGCGAGCAGTACTTC. Protein sequence: CASSEAGARRGEQYF.

The chain couples TRBV29-1 to TRBJ2-1; 8 bases agree with TRBD2. Unmatched junction bases numbered 12, after V lost 4 bases and J lost 4 bases. The CDR3 covers 16 residues. Per germline, CDR1 SQVTM and CDR2 ANQGSEA. The CDR3 sequence: CSVVAGSVLLYNEQFF. For the CDR3, the DNA is TGCAGCGTTGTAGCGGGGAGTGTGCTTTTGTACAATGAGCAGTTCTTC.

The rearrangement links TRBV27 to TRBJ2-3; 7 bases line up with TRBD2. Trimming took 5 bases from V and 3 from J; bases not matched to a gene: 8. The CDR3 has 15 residues. Per the germline V gene, CDR1 is MNHEY and CDR2 is SMNVEV (reference sequence). Written as DNA, the CDR3 is TGTGCCAGCAGTCAGAGAGGGCGGGGGACAGATACGCAGTATTTT. This codes for CASSQRGRGTDTQYF.

The chain recombines TRBV7-2 with TRBJ2-2; D remains ambiguous. V was clipped by 3 bases and J by 1 base, with 6 bases between them. CDR1 and CDR2 from the germline V gene are SGHTA and FQGNSA. This CDR3 has 14 residues. CDR3 nucleotide sequence: TGTGCCAGCAGCTTCTACCGGAACACCGGGGAGCTGTTTTTT. This translates into CASSFYRNTGELFF. Looking up the rest from reference TRBV7-2 and TRBJ2-2 gives the full variable domain: GAGVSQSPSNKVTEKGKDVELRCDPISGHTALYWYRQSLGQGLEFLIYFQGNSAPDKSGLPSDRFSAERTGGSVSTLTIQRTQQEDSAVYLCASSFYRNTGELFFGEGSRLTVL.

This clone was seen only once. A much larger clone sits a single nucleotide away, making a read error possible. Other DNA sequences within the sample encode an identical CDR3. The chain has TRBV29-1 and TRBJ1-2, with 7 bases identical to TRBD1. Germline CDR1 SQVTM, CDR2 ANQGSEA. CDR3 length: 13 residues. V trimming: 4 bases; J trimming: 5 bases; junction bases outside the gene matches: 7. CDR3 nucleotides: TGCAGCGTTGGGGACAGACAGTATTATGGCTACACCTTC. Translated, it gives CSVGDRQYYGYTF.

This clone was detected only a few times. The chain combines TRBV4-1 with TRBJ1-2; TRBD1 matches at 9 bases. The CDR3 loop spans 14 amino acids. In germline, CDR1 is MGHRA, CDR2 YSYEKL. Trimming took 1 base from V and 11 from J; bases not matched to a gene: 8. CDR3 bases: TGCGCCAGCAGCCAAGCAACGGGACAGGGCGGGTACACCTTC. As protein: CASSQATGQGGYTF.

The chain recombines TRBV11-2 with TRBJ1-2, with TRBD1 as a possible D gene (5 bases). V was cut by 3 bases and J by 2 bases, with 7 bases left in between. The CDR3 contains 13 residues. Germline CDR1 SGHAT, CDR2 FQNNGV. DNA for the CDR3: TGTGCCAGCAGCTTGGGACGGAACTATGGCTACACCTTC. Its protein is CASSLGRNYGYTF.

This clone came up once. The chain combines TRBV2 with TRBJ2-5; D unresolved. The CDR3 runs 13 residues. V dropped 7 bases and J dropped 5 bases, with 14 bases sitting between them. Looked up from germline, CDR1 is SNHLY and CDR2 is FYNNEI. This chain's CDR3 is CASKQEARETQYF. As DNA, the CDR3 is TGTGCCAGCAAGCAGGAAGCACGGGAGACCCAGTACTTC.

A word on this clone: The same CDR3 arises from other DNA sequences in this sample as well. This chain uses TRBV7-9 with TRBJ2-7; TRBD2 agrees at 9 bases. The CDR3 runs 15 residues. Germline V gene lookup returns CDR1 SEHNR and CDR2 FQNEAQ (reference sequence). The ends lost 4 bases at V and 0 bases at J; junction bases unmatched: 4. The CDR3 here is CASSSGSGSSYEQYF. CDR3 sequence (DNA): TGTGCCAGCAGCTCCGGTAGCGGGAGCTCCTACGAGCAGTACTTC.

The gene calls are TRBV4-2 and TRBJ2-7; D might be TRBD2 (5 bases). This CDR3 region has 14 residues. The germline V gene has CDR1 LGHNA and CDR2 YNFKEQ. Trimming left V 7 bases short and J 5 bases short, with 18 bases between. This CDR3 reads CASTTPGRADEQYF. CDR3 nucleotide sequence: TGTGCCAGCACCACACCCGGGCGAGCGGACGAGCAGTACTTC.

This clone was seen a single time. The gene calls are TRBV7-6 and TRBJ2-1; 7 bases line up with TRBD1. Germline V gene sequence: CDR1 SGHVS, CDR2 FNYEAQ. The CDR3 sequence is 15 residues long. V dropped 1 base and J dropped 2; count of bases not matched to a gene: 2. The CDR3 protein is CASSLEGATYNEQFF. The CDR3 DNA reads as TGTGCCAGCAGCTTAGAGGGGGCGACCTACAATGAGCAGTTCTTC.

This chain uses TRBV27 with TRBJ1-4; 10 bases are shared with TRBD1. Trimming took 2 bases from V and 2 from J; bases not matched to a gene: 11. Germline CDR1 reads MNHEY; CDR2 reads SMNVEV (reference sequence). This CDR3 comprises 19 residues. CDR3 residues: CASSLIGQGGFATNEKLFF. The CDR3, as DNA: TGTGCCAGCAGTTTAATAGGACAGGGGGGCTTCGCTACTAATGAAAAACTGTTTTTT.

This rearrangement joins TRBV5-5 to TRBJ1-1; D might be TRBD1 (6 bases). The CDR3 totals 14 residues. V shed 6 bases and J shed 3 bases, with 15 bases lying between them. The V gene's germline CDR1 is SGHKS and CDR2 YYEKEE (reference sequence). CDR3 bases: TGTGCCAGCACCCTTACAGGGTATGACACTGAAGCTTTCTTT. It translates to CASTLTGYDTEAFF. The entire variable domain, with the rest obtained from reference TRBV5-5 and TRBJ1-1, is as follows: DAGVTQSPTHLIKTRGQQVTLRCSPISGHKSVSWYQQVLGQGPQFIFQYYEKEERGRGNFPDRFSARQFPNYSSELNVNALLLGDSALYLCASTLTGYDTEAFFGQGTRLTVV.

This chain uses TRBV28 with TRBJ2-7; D ambiguous. Trimming cost V 3 bases and J 2 bases, with 8 bases left between them. The CDR3 is made up of 13 amino acids. The V gene's germline CDR1 is MDHEN and CDR2 SYDVKM. The CDR3 sequence is CASSFESPYEQYF. The CDR3 DNA follows: TGTGCCAGCAGTTTTGAGAGCCCCTACGAGCAGTACTTC.

J is TRBJ2-2 and V is TRBV5-4, with D unresolved. The CDR3 is made up of 12 amino acids. V lost 1 base and J lost 4, with 2 bases in between. Germline V gives CDR1 SGHNT, CDR2 YYREEE (reference sequence). Written as DNA, the CDR3 is TGTGCCAGCAGCTTGATCACCGGGGAGCTGTTTTTT. Amino acids: CASSLITGELFF.